One and the same sample provided the 16 T cell receptor beta chains below, sequenced in a study of shared clonotypes between healthy human individuals. Only in-frame clones appear in the TCRdb table, and some are missing; sequencing was by immunoSEQ multiplex PCR. The sample contains some 2,500,000 clones, over 85% of which appear only once. Specimen: naive CD4+ T cells from PBMCs. Subset reported: CD45RA+ positively selected. The receptors stem from a man between 18 and 35 years old in good health. Some clones in this sample may be carry-over from other donors' samples.

The J gene is TRBJ2-5, the V gene TRBV7-3; no clear D. The V end lost 0 bases, the J end lost 5 bases, and 10 bases lay between the germline ends. The CDR3 is 14 amino acids. Per the germline V gene, CDR1 is SGHTA and CDR2 is FQGTGA. The CDR3 DNA is TGTGCCAGCAGCTTAACAGGAACCGTGGAGACCCAGTACTTC. This sequence encodes CASSLTGTVETQYF.

V and J are TRBV25-1 and TRBJ1-1; tentative D call: TRBD1 (6 bases). Germline assignment: CDR1 MGHDK and CDR2 SYGVNS. CDR3 length: 16 residues. With 4 bases removed from V and 1 base from J, the gap between germline ends came to 16 bases. CDR3 in DNA: TGTGCCAGCAGTGGCGTCACAGGGACGGGGAACACTGAAGCTTTCTTT. Translating it yields CASSGVTGTGNTEAFF.

This chain connects TRBV6-5 to TRBJ2-4; D unclear. V lost 5 bases to trimming and J lost 3 bases, with 14 bases between them. The germline gives CDR1 MNHEY, CDR2 SVGAGI. The CDR3 covers 15 residues. The CDR3 bases are TGTGCCAGCAGTCCCACGGACCCACTCAAAAACATTCAGTACTTC. It translates to CASSPTDPLKNIQYF.

This clone was counted once. The chain joins TRBV7-7 to TRBJ2-2; 11 nucleotides align to TRBD2. Trimming took 5 bases from V and 5 from J; bases not matched to a gene: 7. The CDR3 sequence is 16 residues long. Germline loops: CDR1 SSHAT, CDR2 FNYEAQ (reference sequence). The CDR3 DNA reads TGTGCCAGCAGCCCGACTAGCGGGACGGGGACCGGGGAGCTGTTTTTT. Translated: CASSPTSGTGTGELFF.

The CDR3 sequence is CASSLIGSRSNTEAFF. CDR3 coding DNA: TGTGCCAGCAGTTTAATAGGTTCCCGATCGAACACTGAAGCTTTCTTT. The V and J genes are TRBV28 and TRBJ1-1, with no clear D. With 2 bases removed from V and 1 base from J, the gap between germline ends came to 14 bases. The CDR3 is 16 residues long. Per germline, CDR1 MDHEN and CDR2 SYDVKM.

The chain's CDR3 is CASSLGAGIGETQYF. The DNA of the CDR3 is TGTGCCAGCAGTTTAGGGGCGGGGATCGGGGAGACCCAGTACTTC. V and J are TRBV28 and TRBJ2-5, with a tentative D call TRBD2 (6 bases). This CDR3 region has 15 residues. Trimming removed 2 bases from V and 5 bases from J, with 15 bases in between. CDR1 is MDHEN and CDR2 is SYDVKM in the germline V gene.

The rearrangement links TRBV18 to TRBJ2-2, with 12 bases that match TRBD2. The length of the CDR3 is 16 residues. Per the germline V gene, CDR1 is KGHSH and CDR2 is LQKENI. V shed 4 bases and J 5 bases; nucleotides not matched to a gene: 5. CDR3 residues: CASSRPGLAGTGELFF. CDR3 nucleotides: TGTGCCAGCTCACGTCCCGGACTAGCGGGAACCGGGGAGCTGTTTTTT.

This chain links TRBV6-4 with TRBJ1-3; D gene unclear. V lost 8 bases to trimming and J lost 10 bases, with 12 bases between them. In germline, CDR1 is MRHNA, CDR2 SNTAGT. The length of the CDR3 is 11 residues. CDR3 nucleotides: TGTGCCAGCGGAGCCCTGGAAACCATATATTTT. Translation: CASGALETIYF.

The chain is built from TRBV7-2 and TRBJ1-5; D possibly corresponds to TRBD1 (6 bases). Deletions cut 3 bases from V and 7 bases from J, with 13 bases between. In germline, CDR1 is SGHTA, CDR2 FQGNSA. CDR3 length: 14 amino acids. CDR3 nucleotides: TGTGCCAGCAGCTTTGCGGGGGCAGGCCAGCCCCAGCATTTT. Translation gives CASSFAGAGQPQHF.

This clone came up once. The chain joins TRBV25-1 to TRBJ2-5, with 9 bases identical to TRBD1. The junction had 9 bases not matched to a gene; V was cut back by 5 bases and J by 2 bases. CDR3 length equals 16 residues. Germline V gene lookup returns CDR1 MGHDK and CDR2 SYGVNS. Here the CDR3 reads CASSQTGTGMQETQYF. The CDR3 coding sequence is TGTGCCAGCAGTCAAACCGGGACAGGGATGCAAGAGACCCAGTACTTC.

The CDR3 nucleotides are TGTGCCAGCTCAAAAGACCGTGGACTAGCGGGACTAGCTGAGCAGTTCTTC. Translated, it gives CASSKDRGLAGLAEQFF. The genes are TRBV28 and TRBJ2-1, with 12 bases identical to TRBD2. Germline V gene data show CDR1 as MDHEN and CDR2 as SYDVKM. V was pared by 8 bases and J by 9 bases, with 17 bases of the junction left unmatched. The CDR3 is 17 amino acids. Based on the CDR3 plus reference TRBV28 and TRBJ2-1, the full variable domain is DVKVTQSSRYLVKRTGEKVFLECVQDMDHENMFWYRQDPGLGLRLIYFSYDVKMKEKGDIPEGYSVSREKKERFSLILESASTNQTSMYLCASSKDRGLAGLAEQFFGPGTRLTVL.

V gene TRBV9 combines with J gene TRBJ1-2, with 9 bases lining up with TRBD1. This CDR3 region has 15 residues. After removal of 2 bases from V and 7 bases from J, the junction contained 9 bases not matched to a gene. Germline assignment: CDR1 SGDLS and CDR2 YYNGEE. Here the CDR3 reads CASSVLRDRDAGYTF. As DNA, the CDR3 is TGTGCCAGCAGCGTGTTGCGGGACAGGGACGCTGGCTACACCTTC. The whole variable domain, filled in from reference TRBV9 and TRBJ1-2, reads DSGVTQTPKHLITATGQRVTLRCSPRSGDLSVYWYQQSLDQGLQFLIQYYNGEERAKGNILERFSAQQFPDLHSELNLSSLELGDSALYFCASSVLRDRDAGYTFGSGTRLTVV.

The chain combines TRBV6-5 with TRBJ1-5; D gene ambiguous. Germline-derived CDR1 and CDR2 are MNHEY and SVGAGI. This CDR3 is 15 amino acids long. V lost 0 bases, J lost 3 bases, and 9 bases lay in between. The CDR3 loop is CASSYSQAVNQPQHF. The CDR3 DNA sequence: TGTGCCAGCAGTTACTCTCAGGCAGTCAATCAGCCCCAGCATTTT.

The V and J genes are TRBV29-1 and TRBJ2-2; 12 nucleotides match TRBD1. The CDR3 has 15 amino acids. CDR1 SQVTM and CDR2 ANQGSEA come from the germline V gene. Trimming at V came to 3 bases and at J to 6 bases, leaving 5 bases not matched to a gene. CDR3 sequence: CSVDGTGGSAGELFF. In DNA, the CDR3 is TGCAGCGTTGATGGGACAGGGGGCTCTGCCGGGGAGCTGTTTTTT.

This chain joins TRBV5-1 and TRBJ1-2; tentatively, D is TRBD1 (5 bases). CDR1 and CDR2 (germline): SGHRS, YFSETQ. This CDR3 contains 14 residues. Trimming cost V 4 bases and J 2 bases, with 12 bases left between them. CDR3 loop: CASSTTGQNYGYTF. Written as DNA, the CDR3 is TGCGCCAGCAGCACAACCGGACAAAACTATGGCTACACCTTC.

The gene calls are TRBV15 and TRBJ1-5, with D possibly TRBD1 on 5 matching bases. CDR3 size: 15 residues. Germline lookup yields CDR1 LNHNV and CDR2 YYDKDF (reference sequence). V lost 3 bases to trimming and J lost 6 bases, with 15 bases between them. The CDR3 DNA reads TGTGCCACCAGCAGCAGGGCAGCGGTTGGTCAGCCCCAGCATTTT. This translates into CATSSRAAVGQPQHF.